This TCR beta chain appears in the sequencing data of a study of blood T cells in healthy people across ages (dated by TCRdb to about 2015). Regarding the complete study: In model experiments, roughly one uniquely barcoded TCR beta cDNA molecule per two T cells was captured by template switching. Age-related changes in TCR beta repertoire diversity were measured in the study by deep sequencing normalized with unique cDNA molecular identifiers. The donors were divided into four age groups: young (average 16 years), middle-aged (roughly 42), aged (roughly 66) and long-lived (nearly 85). To avoid experimental bias, donors of different ages were spread randomly across the sequencing lanes. For two donors (one aged 18 to 29 and one aged 80 or older), the study analyzed two additional independent replicas of 1 million unique cDNA reads from the same blood draw.

With regard to this clonotype: No antigen is known for it. Qualities for individual bases were not recorded, and no much larger clone is one base off.

Paper-wide results and their limitations: Estimates of total diversity from one million sequenced T cells were regarded as lower bounds and underestimates. The percentage of naive T cells measured by flow cytometry correlated strongly with observed TCR beta diversity. The long-lived group showed more naive CD4+ T cells, fewer expanded clones and increased TCR diversity than the aged group, suggesting age selection. The CMV infection status of donors was not known, potentially confounding age-related changes in expanded clonotypes. Bulk unsorted PBMC profiling prevented conclusive comparison of naive and antigen-experienced compartments. Observed TCR beta diversity per million T cells fell roughly linearly with age, and a significant reduction was already apparent by age around 40.

To prepare the library, 5' RACE was applied. TCRdb records Illumina HiSeq 2500 as the sequencer. The second PCR ran for roughly 7 to 12 cycles and used a J-beta primer mix along with a sample-barcoded 5' primer. A unique molecular identifier was introduced onto each TCR beta cDNA molecule by a template-switch 5' adaptor carrying 12 random nucleotides. Each sample yielded at least 2.5 million CDR3-containing paired-end reads. First-strand cDNA synthesis was performed from all RNA using the Mint cDNA synthesis kit, with priming by a TRBC-specific oligonucleotide. After uracil-DNA glycosylase treatment, a first 18-cycle PCR used universal primers M1SS and BC2_uni_R on all cDNA. From the authors' description of their analysis: Each sample was normalized by randomly selecting 1 million high-quality reads, each carrying a distinct molecular identifier. Reads sharing molecular identifiers were discarded rather than binned into consensus sequences. MiTCR, set to a Q25 quality threshold and the strictest error-elimination algorithm, was used for CDR3 identification, clonotype clustering and error correction. Lower-bound total TCR beta diversity was estimated with a nonparametric unseen species model using Euler transformation. TCRdb reworked the public reads: Q25 trimming with fastp, MiXCR clone assembly, productive beta chains retained. Here each entry gathers all rows of one CDR3 protein and keeps the most common genes and DNA. Here the V and J calls rest on TCRdb's processing, not on the authors' analysis. Here the sample has over a million distinct CDR3 sequences; approximately 42% occur a single time. Approximately 7.9% of the sample goes to the ten largest clones.

The roughly 39 donors, aged roughly 6 to 95 years, were systemically healthy Caucasian individuals from Russia. Ten milliliters of peripheral blood were drawn from each donor into EDTA-treated Vacutainer tubes. Ficoll-Paque density-gradient centrifugation was used to isolate PBMCs, with at least 7 million obtained per sample. Total RNA was extracted from PBMCs with Trizol reagent, with at least 6 micrograms obtained per sample. The percentages of naive CD45RAhigh/CD27high T cells were determined by flow cytometry on a PBMC aliquot from every donor. After removal of 3 bases from V and 4 bases from J, the junction retains 9 bases not matched to a gene. Per the germline V gene, SGHAT is the CDR1 and FQNNGV is the CDR2. Including cysteine and phenylalanine, the CDR3 has 17 amino acids. Only CDR3 DNA is held: 51 bases, read in frame from base 1.

This receptor was identified in a woman aged 18-29 years in good health. Recombination joined TRBV11-2 with TRBJ1-1; 12 middle bases align to TRBD1. The sample comprised blood. For the CDR3, the sequence is CASSLFGTGGSGTEAFF. The nucleotide sequence is TGTGCCAGCAGCTTGTTCGGGACAGGGGGCTCCGGCACTGAAGCTTTCTTT.